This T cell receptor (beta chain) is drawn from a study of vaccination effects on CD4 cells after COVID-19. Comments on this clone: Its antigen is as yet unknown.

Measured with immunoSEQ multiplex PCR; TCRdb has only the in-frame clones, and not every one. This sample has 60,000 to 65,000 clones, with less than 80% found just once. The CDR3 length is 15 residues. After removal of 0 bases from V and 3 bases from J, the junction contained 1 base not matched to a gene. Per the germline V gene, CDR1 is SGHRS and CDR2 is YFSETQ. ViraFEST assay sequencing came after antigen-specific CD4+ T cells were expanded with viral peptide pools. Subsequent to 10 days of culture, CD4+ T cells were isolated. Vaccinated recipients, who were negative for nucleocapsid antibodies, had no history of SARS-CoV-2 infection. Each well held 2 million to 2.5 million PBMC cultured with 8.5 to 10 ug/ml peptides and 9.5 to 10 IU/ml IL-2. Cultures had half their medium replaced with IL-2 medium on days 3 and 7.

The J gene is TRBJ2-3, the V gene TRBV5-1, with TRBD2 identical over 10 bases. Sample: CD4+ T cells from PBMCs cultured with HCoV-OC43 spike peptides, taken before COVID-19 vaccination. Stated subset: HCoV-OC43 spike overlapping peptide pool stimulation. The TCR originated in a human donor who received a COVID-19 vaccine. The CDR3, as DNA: TGCGCCAGCAGCTTGGTTAGCGGGGGGACAGATACGCAGTATTTT. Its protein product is CASSLVSGGTDTQYF.